Detailed here is one T cell receptor (beta chain). Its antigen is not identified. This specimen comes from a study of blood T cells in healthy people across ages. Study-wide results and caveats: Investigators treated diversity estimates from one million T cells as underestimates.

Through a sample-barcoded 5' primer and a J-beta primer mix, a second PCR was run for roughly 6 to 12 cycles. Via MiXCR, TCRdb re-called the 5' RACE reads, giving one row per CDR3 protein. The table has about 570,000 distinct CDR3 sequences, 27% seen once. Material: blood. This clonotype originated in a woman aged 70 to 79 in good health.

The CDR3 bases are TGTGCCAGCAGCCAAGATACGCGCGCGAGGGGCGGGGAGCTGTTTTTT. This sequence encodes CASSQDTRARGGELFF. The chain is built from TRBV4-2 and TRBJ2-2, with D perhaps given as TRBD1 or TRBD2 (5 bases each). Per the germline V gene, CDR1 is LGHNA and CDR2 is YNFKEQ. Between the trimmed V and J ends, which lost 0 bases and 7 bases, there was a span of 15 bases. This CDR3 spans 16 amino acids.